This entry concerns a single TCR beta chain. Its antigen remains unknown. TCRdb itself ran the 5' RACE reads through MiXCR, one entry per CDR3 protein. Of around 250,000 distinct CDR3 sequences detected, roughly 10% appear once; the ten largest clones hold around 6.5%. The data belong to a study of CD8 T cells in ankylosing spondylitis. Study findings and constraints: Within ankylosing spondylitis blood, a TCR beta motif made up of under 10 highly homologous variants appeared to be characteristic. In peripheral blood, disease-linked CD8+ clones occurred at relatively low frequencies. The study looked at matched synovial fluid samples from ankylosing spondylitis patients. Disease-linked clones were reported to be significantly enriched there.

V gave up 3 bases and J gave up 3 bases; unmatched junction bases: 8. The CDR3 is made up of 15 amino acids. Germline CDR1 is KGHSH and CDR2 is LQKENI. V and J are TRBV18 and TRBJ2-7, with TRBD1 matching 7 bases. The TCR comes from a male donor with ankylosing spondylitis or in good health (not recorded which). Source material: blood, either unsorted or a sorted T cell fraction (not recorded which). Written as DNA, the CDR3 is TGTGCCAGCTCACCTCGGGACAGCGCATTCTACGAGCAGTACTTC. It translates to CASSPRDSAFYEQYF. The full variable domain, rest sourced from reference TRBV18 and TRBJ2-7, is NAGVMQNPRHLVRRRGQEARLRCSPMKGHSHVYWYRQLPEEGLKFMVYLQKENIIDESGMPKERFSAEFPKEGPSILRIQQVVRGDSAAYFCASSPRDSAFYEQYFGPGTRLTVT.